This is a list of T cell receptor beta chains from one sample in a study of identical twins. MiXCR was run by TCRdb on the 5' RACE reads, yielding one entry per CDR3 protein. The sample includes 690,000 or so distinct CDR3 sequences, more than 6.5% of them seen just once. These data also featured in a second study, about yellow fever vaccine responses in identical twins.

Sequenced input: PBMCs. These receptor sequences come from a woman aged 18-29 years in good health. Both conserved end residues are part of each CDR3. A D gene is named only where the DNA matches it firmly. The size of a clone is reported for some rows only, either as once, few or many, or as a class for expanded clones.

NA | NA | TRBJ2-5 | TRBV20-1 | CSARPTAPLGETQYF | TGCAGTGCTAGACCCACGGCCCCACTCGGAGAGACCCAGTACTTC
TRBD2 | few | TRBJ2-3 | TRBV4-3 | CASSRKTSGSSTDTQYF | TGCGCCAGCAGCCGCAAGACTAGCGGGTCTAGCACAGATACGCAGTATTTT
TRBD2 | many | TRBJ2-7 | TRBV4-2 | CASSQGLAGASSWEQYF | TGTGCCAGCAGCCAAGGGCTAGCGGGGGCCTCCTCCTGGGAGCAGTACTTC
NA | few | TRBJ1-5 | TRBV29-1 | CSVAPGSNQPQHF | TGCAGCGTGGCACCAGGCAGCAATCAGCCCCAGCATTTT
NA | few | TRBJ1-4 | TRBV20-1 | CSASTGGDEKLFF | TGCAGTGCTAGCACGGGGGGCGATGAAAAACTGTTTTTT
NA | many | TRBJ2-3 | TRBV7-9 | CASSLMGREIADTQYF | TGTGCCAGCAGCTTGATGGGACGGGAGATTGCAGATACGCAGTATTTT
TRBD2 | NA | TRBJ2-3 | TRBV20-1 | CSARVLAGADTQYF | TGCAGTGCTAGAGTGCTAGCGGGAGCAGATACGCAGTATTTT
NA | NA | TRBJ1-1 | TRBV28 | CASSSDRSTEAFF | TGTGCCAGCAGCTCAGACCGAAGCACTGAAGCTTTCTTT
NA | NA | TRBJ2-5 | TRBV7-2 | CASTLGETQYF | TGTGCCAGCACCTTGGGGGAGACCCAGTACTTC
TRBD2 | few | TRBJ2-3 | TRBV27 | CASSSWTSAGSTDTQYF | TGTGCCAGCAGTTCCTGGACTAGCGCGGGTAGCACAGATACGCAGTATTTT
NA | few | TRBJ2-7 | TRBV7-2 | CASSLGGTSTYEQYF | TGTGCCAGCAGCCTTGGGGGGACTTCCACCTACGAGCAGTACTTC
NA | few | TRBJ1-3 | TRBV3-1 | CASSQDRGRTLSGNTIYF | TGTGCCAGCAGCCAAGACAGGGGTCGAACCCTCTCTGGAAACACCATATATTTT
NA | few | TRBJ2-5 | TRBV29-1 | CSVVGGGRGETQYF | TGCAGCGTTGTGGGCGGGGGCAGGGGAGAGACCCAGTACTTC
TRBD1 | few | TRBJ1-3 | TRBV2 | CASGGQGADTIYF | TGTGCCAGCGGAGGACAGGGGGCGGACACCATATATTTT
NA | many | TRBJ1-2 | TRBV3-1 | CASSQGVSGYTF | TGTGCCAGCAGCCAGGGGGTGAGTGGCTACACCTTC
TRBD1 | NA | TRBJ2-7 | TRBV2 | CASSEVGQGYYEQYF | TGTGCCAGCAGTGAAGTAGGACAGGGCTACTACGAGCAGTACTTC
NA | many | TRBJ2-1 | TRBV2 | CASLERQRTYNEQFF | TGTGCCAGCCTTGAGAGGCAGAGAACCTACAATGAGCAGTTCTTC
NA | NA | TRBJ1-1 | TRBV6-5 | CASSYVLGANTEAFF | TGTGCCAGCAGTTACGTACTAGGGGCGAACACTGAAGCTTTCTTT
TRBD2 | NA | TRBJ2-2 | TRBV7-2 | CASSLWSSGTVGELFF | TGTGCCAGCAGCTTATGGAGTAGCGGGACCGTCGGGGAGCTGTTTTTT
TRBD2 | few | TRBJ2-2 | TRBV27 | CASSLWGGINPWNTGELFF | TGTGCCAGCAGTTTATGGGGGGGGATCAACCCCTGGAACACCGGGGAGCTGTTTTTT
NA | NA | TRBJ1-1 | TRBV2 | CASRGPTEAFF | TGTGCCAGCAGGGGTCCCACTGAAGCTTTCTTT
NA | NA | TRBJ2-5 | TRBV19 | CASVGRGAETQYF | TGTGCCAGCGTAGGCAGGGGAGCGGAGACCCAGTACTTC
NA | NA | TRBJ2-3 | TRBV2 | CASIPPGATDTQYF | TGTGCCAGCATACCCCCGGGGGCGACAGATACGCAGTATTTT
NA | many | TRBJ1-2 | TRBV7-9 | CASRATGGYTF | TGTGCCAGCAGAGCGACAGGTGGCTACACCTTC
NA | NA | TRBJ2-3 | TRBV5-5 | CASSGGPGGQDTQYF | TGTGCCAGCAGCGGAGGACCCGGGGGGCAGGATACGCAGTATTTT
NA | many | TRBJ2-1 | TRBV5-6 | CASSLGHFVNNEQFF | TGTGCCAGCAGCTTAGGGCACTTTGTCAACAATGAGCAGTTCTTC
TRBD1 | NA | TRBJ2-7 | TRBV15 | CATSGRTGGYTGEQYF | TGTGCCACCAGCGGGCGGACAGGGGGCTACACGGGCGAGCAGTACTTC